The clone carrying this T cell receptor beta chain came up a few times. The V end lost 4 bases, the J end lost 1 base, and 13 bases lay between the germline ends. Germline assignment: CDR1 SEHNR and CDR2 FQNEAQ (reference sequence). CDR3 length: 15 residues. Original processing methods: Estimation of nucleated cell counts was performed using reference gene primer amplification. The repertoire was sequenced with immunoSEQ multiplex PCR; TCRdb's copy has only in-frame clones and lacks some. V and J calls and clone size come straight from that table; D and trimming were deduced from the DNA. Of some 140,000 clones in the sample, approximately 80% were seen once. Followed longitudinally, the Seattle patients had been enrolled during active infection. The entry originates in a study of blood T cell repertoires in COVID-19. The wider study: T cells, B-cell-depleted T cells, or PBMCs supplied cDNA or gDNA.

This chain connects TRBV7-9 to TRBJ2-5; possible D gene TRBD2, 6 bases. Material for sequencing was peripheral blood. The receptor was derived from a woman in her fifties or sixties with COVID-19, enrolled during active disease. The CDR3, as DNA: TGTGCCAGCAGCTCGGGGAGGACGGTCCAAGAGACCCAGTACTTC. Translating gives CASSSGRTVQETQYF.